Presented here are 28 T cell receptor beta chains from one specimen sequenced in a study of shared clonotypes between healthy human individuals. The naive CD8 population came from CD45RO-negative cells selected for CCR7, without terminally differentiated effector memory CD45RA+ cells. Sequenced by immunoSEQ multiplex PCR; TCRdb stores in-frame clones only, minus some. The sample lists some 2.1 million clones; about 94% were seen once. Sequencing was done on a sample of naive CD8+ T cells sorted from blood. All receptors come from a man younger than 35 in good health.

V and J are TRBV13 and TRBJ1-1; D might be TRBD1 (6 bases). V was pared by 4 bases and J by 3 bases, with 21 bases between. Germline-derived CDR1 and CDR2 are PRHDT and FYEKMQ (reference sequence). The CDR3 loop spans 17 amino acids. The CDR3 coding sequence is TGTGCCAGCAGCTCCCCCGGCCTCGGGGGGGCGGACACTGAAGCTTTCTTT. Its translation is CASSSPGLGGADTEAFF.

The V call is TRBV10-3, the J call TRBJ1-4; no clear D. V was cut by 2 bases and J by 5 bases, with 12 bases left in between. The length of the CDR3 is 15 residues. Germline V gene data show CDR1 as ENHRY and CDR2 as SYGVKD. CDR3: CAISESSRLNEKLFF. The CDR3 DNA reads TGTGCCATCAGTGAGAGTTCCCGGTTAAATGAAAAACTGTTTTTT.

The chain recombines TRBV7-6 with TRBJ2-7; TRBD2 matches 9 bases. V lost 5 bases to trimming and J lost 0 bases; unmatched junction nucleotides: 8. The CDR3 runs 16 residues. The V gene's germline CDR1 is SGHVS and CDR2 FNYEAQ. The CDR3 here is CASSTGTSPSSYEQYF. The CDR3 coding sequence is TGTGCCAGCAGCACCGGGACTAGCCCGAGCTCCTACGAGCAGTACTTC. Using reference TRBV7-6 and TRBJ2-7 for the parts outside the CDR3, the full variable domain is GAGVSQSPRYKVTKRGQDVALRCDPISGHVSLYWYRQALGQGPEFLTYFNYEAQQDKSGLPNDRFSAERPEGSISTLTIQRTEQRDSAMYRCASSTGTSPSSYEQYFGPGTRLTVT.

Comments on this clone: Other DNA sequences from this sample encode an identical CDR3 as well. This CDR3 is CASSFGGAGANVLTF. The CDR3 DNA reads as TGTGCCAGCAGTTTCGGGGGCGCAGGGGCCAACGTCCTGACTTTC. The chain recombines TRBV27 with TRBJ2-6; D is possibly TRBD1 or TRBD2 (6 bases each). The ends were cut back, 3 bases at V and 4 bases at J, with 10 bases in the middle. The CDR3 length is 15 residues. CDR1 and CDR2 from the germline V gene are MNHEY and SMNVEV (reference sequence).

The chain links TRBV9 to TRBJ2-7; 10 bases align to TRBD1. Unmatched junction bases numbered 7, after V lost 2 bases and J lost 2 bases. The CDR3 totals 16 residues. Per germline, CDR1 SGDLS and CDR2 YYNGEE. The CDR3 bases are TGTGCCAGCAGCGTCAACCGGGACAGGGGTACCTACGAGCAGTACTTC. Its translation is CASSVNRDRGTYEQYF.

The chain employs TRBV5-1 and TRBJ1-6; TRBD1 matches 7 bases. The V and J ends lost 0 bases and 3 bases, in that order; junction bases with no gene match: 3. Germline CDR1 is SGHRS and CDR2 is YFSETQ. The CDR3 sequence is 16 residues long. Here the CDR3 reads CASSLGDSHYNSPLHF. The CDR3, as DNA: TGCGCCAGCAGCTTGGGGGACAGCCACTATAATTCACCCCTCCACTTT.

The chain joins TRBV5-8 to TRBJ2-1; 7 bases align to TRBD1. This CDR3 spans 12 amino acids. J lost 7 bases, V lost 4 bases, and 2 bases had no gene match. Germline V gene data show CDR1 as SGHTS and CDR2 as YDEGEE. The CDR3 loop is CASSPGQNEQFF. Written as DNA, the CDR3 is TGTGCCAGCAGCCCGGGACAGAATGAGCAGTTCTTC.

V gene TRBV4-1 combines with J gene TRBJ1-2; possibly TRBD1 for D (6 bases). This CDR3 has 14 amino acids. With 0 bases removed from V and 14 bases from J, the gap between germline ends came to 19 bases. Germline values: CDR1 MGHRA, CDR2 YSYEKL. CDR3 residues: CASSQEEGEKEGTF. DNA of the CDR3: TGCGCCAGCAGCCAAGAGGAGGGGGAAAAGGAGGGAACCTTC.

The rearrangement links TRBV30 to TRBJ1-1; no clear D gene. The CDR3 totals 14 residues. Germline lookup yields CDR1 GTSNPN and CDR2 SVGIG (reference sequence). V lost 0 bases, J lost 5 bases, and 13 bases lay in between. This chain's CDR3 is CAWSVLKGGTEAFF. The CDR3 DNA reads TGTGCCTGGAGTGTACTCAAGGGAGGTACTGAAGCTTTCTTT.

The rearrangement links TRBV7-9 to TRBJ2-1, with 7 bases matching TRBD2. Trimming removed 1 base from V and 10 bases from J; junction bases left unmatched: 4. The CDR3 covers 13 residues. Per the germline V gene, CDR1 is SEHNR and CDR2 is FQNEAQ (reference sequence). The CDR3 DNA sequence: TGTGCCAGCAGCTTAGTAGTGGGACTAGAGCAGTTCTTC. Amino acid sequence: CASSLVVGLEQFF.

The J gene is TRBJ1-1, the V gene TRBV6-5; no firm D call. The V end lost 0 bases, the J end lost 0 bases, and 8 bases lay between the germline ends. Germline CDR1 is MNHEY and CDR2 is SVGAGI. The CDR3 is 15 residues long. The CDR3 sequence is CASSYSNNMNTEAFF. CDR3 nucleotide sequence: TGTGCCAGCAGTTACTCTAATAACATGAACACTGAAGCTTTCTTT.

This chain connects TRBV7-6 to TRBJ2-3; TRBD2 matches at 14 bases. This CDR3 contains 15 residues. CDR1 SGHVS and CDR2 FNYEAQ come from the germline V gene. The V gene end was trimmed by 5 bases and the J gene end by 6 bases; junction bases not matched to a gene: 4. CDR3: CASSLGTSGSDTQYF. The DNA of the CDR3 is TGTGCCAGCAGCCTGGGGACTAGCGGGAGTGATACGCAGTATTTT.

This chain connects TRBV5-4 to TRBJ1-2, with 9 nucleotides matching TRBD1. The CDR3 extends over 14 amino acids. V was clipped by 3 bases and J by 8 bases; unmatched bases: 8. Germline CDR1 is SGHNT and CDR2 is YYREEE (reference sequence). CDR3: CASSSRTGEVGYTF. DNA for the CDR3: TGTGCCAGCAGCTCGCGGACAGGGGAGGTAGGCTACACCTTC.

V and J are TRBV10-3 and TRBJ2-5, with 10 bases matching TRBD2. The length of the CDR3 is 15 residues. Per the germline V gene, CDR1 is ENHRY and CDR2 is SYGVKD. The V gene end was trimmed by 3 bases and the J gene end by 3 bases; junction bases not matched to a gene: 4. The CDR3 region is CAISEGLAVKETQYF. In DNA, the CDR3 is TGTGCCATCAGTGAAGGACTAGCGGTAAAAGAGACCCAGTACTTC.

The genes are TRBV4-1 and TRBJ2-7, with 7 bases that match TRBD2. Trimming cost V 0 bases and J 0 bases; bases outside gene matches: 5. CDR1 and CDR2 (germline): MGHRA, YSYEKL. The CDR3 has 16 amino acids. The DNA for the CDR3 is TGCGCCAGCAGCCAAGAGGCGGGGACTATCTCCTACGAGCAGTACTTC. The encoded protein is CASSQEAGTISYEQYF.

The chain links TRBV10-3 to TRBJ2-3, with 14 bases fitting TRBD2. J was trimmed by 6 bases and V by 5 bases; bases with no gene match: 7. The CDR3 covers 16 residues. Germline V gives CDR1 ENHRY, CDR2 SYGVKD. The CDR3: CAISPGLAGGRDTQYF. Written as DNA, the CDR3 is TGTGCCATCAGTCCCGGACTAGCGGGGGGCAGGGATACGCAGTATTTT.

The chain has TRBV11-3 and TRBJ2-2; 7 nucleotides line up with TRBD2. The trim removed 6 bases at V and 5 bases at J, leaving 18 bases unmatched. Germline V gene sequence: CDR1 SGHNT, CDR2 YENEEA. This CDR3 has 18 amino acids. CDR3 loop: CASSPTLGEGIRTGELFF. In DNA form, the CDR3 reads TGTGCCAGCAGTCCCACTTTGGGGGAGGGGATTCGAACCGGGGAGCTGTTTTTT. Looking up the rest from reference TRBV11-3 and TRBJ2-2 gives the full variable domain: EAGVVQSPRYKIIEKKQPVAFWCNPISGHNTLYWYLQNLGQGPELLIRYENEEAVDDSQLPKDRFSAERLKGVDSTLKIQPAELGDSAVYLCASSPTLGEGIRTGELFFGEGSRLTVL.

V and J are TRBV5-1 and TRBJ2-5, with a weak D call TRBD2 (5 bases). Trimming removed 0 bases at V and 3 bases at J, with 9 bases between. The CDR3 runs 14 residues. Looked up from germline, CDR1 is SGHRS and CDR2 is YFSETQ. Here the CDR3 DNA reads TGCGCCAGCAGCTTGGGATGGGAGAAAGAGACCCAGTACTTC. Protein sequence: CASSLGWEKETQYF.

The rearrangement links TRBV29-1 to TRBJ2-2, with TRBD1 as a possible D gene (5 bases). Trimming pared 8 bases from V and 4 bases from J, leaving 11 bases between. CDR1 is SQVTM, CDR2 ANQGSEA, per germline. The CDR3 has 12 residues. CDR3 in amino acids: CSTNTGTGELFF. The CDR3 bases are TGCAGCACAAACACAGGCACCGGGGAGCTGTTTTTT.

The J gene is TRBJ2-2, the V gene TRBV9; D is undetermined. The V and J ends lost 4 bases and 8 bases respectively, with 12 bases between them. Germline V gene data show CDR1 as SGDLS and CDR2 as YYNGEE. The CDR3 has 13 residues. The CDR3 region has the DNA TGTGCCAGCAGCCCCTTTGGGGTGGGGGAGCTGTTTTTT. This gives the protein CASSPFGVGELFF.

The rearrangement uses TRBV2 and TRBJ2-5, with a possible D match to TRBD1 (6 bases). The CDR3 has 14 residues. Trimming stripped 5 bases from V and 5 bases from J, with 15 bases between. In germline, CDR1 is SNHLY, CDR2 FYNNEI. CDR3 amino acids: CASSSGPGVETQYF. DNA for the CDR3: TGTGCCAGCAGTTCCGGGCCAGGGGTTGAGACCCAGTACTTC.

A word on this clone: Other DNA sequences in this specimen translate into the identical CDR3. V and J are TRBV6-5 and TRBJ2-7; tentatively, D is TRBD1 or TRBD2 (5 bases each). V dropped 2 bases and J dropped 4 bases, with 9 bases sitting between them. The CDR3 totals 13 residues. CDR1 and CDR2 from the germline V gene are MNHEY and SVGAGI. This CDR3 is CASSYGTVYEQYF. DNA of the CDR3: TGTGCCAGCAGTTACGGGACGGTTTACGAGCAGTACTTC.

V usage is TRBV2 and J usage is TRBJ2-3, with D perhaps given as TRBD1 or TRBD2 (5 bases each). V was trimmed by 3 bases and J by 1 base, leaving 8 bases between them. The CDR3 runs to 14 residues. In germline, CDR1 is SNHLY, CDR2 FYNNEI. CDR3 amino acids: CASSETAGTDTQYF. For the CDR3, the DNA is TGTGCCAGCAGTGAGACAGCGGGCACAGATACGCAGTATTTT. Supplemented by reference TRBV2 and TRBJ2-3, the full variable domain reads EPEVTQTPSHQVTQMGQEVILRCVPISNHLYFYWYRQILGQKVEFLVSFYNNEISEKSEIFDDQFSVERPDGSNFTLKIRSTKLEDSAMYFCASSETAGTDTQYFGPGTRLTVL.

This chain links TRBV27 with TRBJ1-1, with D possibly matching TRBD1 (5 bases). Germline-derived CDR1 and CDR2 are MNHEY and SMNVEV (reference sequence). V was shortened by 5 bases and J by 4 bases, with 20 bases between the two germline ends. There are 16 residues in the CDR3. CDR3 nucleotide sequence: TGTGCCAGCAGTATAATTCTGGGGCAAGGGAGCACTGAAGCTTTCTTT. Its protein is CASSIILGQGSTEAFF.

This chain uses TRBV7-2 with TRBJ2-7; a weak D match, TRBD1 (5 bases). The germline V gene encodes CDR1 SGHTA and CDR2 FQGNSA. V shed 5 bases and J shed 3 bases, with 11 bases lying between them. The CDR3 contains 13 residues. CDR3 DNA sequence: TGTGCCAGCAGCCTAGGACACAGCTACGAGCAGTACTTC. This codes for CASSLGHSYEQYF.

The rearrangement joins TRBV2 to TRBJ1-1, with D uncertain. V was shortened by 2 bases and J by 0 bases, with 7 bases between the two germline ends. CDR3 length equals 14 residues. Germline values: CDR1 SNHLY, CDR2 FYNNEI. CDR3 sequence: CASSERALNTEAFF. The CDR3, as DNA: TGTGCCAGCAGTGAACGGGCCCTGAACACTGAAGCTTTCTTT. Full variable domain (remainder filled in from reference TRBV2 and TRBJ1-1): EPEVTQTPSHQVTQMGQEVILRCVPISNHLYFYWYRQILGQKVEFLVSFYNNEISEKSEIFDDQFSVERPDGSNFTLKIRSTKLEDSAMYFCASSERALNTEAFFGQGTRLTVV.

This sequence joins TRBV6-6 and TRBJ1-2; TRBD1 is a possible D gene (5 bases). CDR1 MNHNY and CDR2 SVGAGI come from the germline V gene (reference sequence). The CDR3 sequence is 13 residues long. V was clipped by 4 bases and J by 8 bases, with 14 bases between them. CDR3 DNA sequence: TGTGCCAGCAGTTCCACTACAGGTGTCGGCTACACCTTC. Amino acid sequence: CASSSTTGVGYTF.

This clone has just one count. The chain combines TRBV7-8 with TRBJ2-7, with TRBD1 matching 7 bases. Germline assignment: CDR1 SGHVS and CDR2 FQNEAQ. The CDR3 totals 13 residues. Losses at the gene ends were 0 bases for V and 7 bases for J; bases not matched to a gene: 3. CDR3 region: CASSLATGAEQYF. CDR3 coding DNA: TGTGCCAGCAGCTTAGCAACAGGGGCAGAGCAGTACTTC.